This TCR beta chain stems from a study of OX40 agonist ivuxolimab in advanced cancers. For the study at large: Partial responses were achieved by three patients, of whom one had hepatocellular carcinoma and two had cutaneous melanoma.

Measured with immunoSEQ multiplex PCR; TCRdb has only the in-frame clones, and not every one. The sample carries under 150,000 clones, under 95% recorded once. The CDR3 runs to 13 residues. The ends were cut back, 4 bases at V and 7 bases at J, with 10 bases in the middle. Germline lookup yields CDR1 SGHTA and CDR2 FQGTGA. The sequencing used CD4+ or CD8+ T cells sorted from blood, collected in a trial of the OX40 agonist ivuxolimab. This TCR derives from an adult with an advanced solid tumor such as melanoma, head and neck, liver or kidney cancer. The chain uses TRBV7-3 and TRBJ1-4; TRBD1 might be the D (5 bases). The CDR3 coding sequence is TGTGCCAGCAGCTCGGGGCGGAGTGAAAAACTGTTTTTT. Amino acid sequence: CASSSGRSEKLFF.